This T cell receptor beta chain was observed in a study of T cells in Graves' hyperthyroidism and ophthalmopathy. For this clonotype: What it recognizes is unknown.

This CDR3 spans 15 amino acids. Germline values: CDR1 SGHTS, CDR2 YDEGEE. V was pared by 0 bases and J by 6 bases, with 15 bases between. In the ophthalmopathy cohort, Clinical Activity Score was at least 3, NOSPECS grade at least 4, and duration under 3 months. From RNA transcripts, TCR beta CDR3 regions were amplified. Researchers ran a first-round RT-PCR on the TCR CDR3 using the HTBI primer set. TCRdb recomputed calls from the multiplex PCR reads with MiXCR, one row per CDR3 protein. The sample has about 600,000 distinct CDR3 sequences, 13% to 15% seen once; the top ten hold 6.5% to 9%. Findings of the study overall: The model predicted ophthalmopathy a median around seven months before onset.

The chain couples TRBV5-8 to TRBJ1-2; tentatively, D is TRBD1 (6 bases). The sequenced sample consisted of blood. This clonotype was obtained from a woman between 18 and 30 years old with Graves' ophthalmopathy. The CDR3 region is CASSLDLGATDGYTF. The CDR3 DNA follows: TGTGCCAGCAGCTTGGATCTGGGGGCGACGGATGGCTACACCTTC.